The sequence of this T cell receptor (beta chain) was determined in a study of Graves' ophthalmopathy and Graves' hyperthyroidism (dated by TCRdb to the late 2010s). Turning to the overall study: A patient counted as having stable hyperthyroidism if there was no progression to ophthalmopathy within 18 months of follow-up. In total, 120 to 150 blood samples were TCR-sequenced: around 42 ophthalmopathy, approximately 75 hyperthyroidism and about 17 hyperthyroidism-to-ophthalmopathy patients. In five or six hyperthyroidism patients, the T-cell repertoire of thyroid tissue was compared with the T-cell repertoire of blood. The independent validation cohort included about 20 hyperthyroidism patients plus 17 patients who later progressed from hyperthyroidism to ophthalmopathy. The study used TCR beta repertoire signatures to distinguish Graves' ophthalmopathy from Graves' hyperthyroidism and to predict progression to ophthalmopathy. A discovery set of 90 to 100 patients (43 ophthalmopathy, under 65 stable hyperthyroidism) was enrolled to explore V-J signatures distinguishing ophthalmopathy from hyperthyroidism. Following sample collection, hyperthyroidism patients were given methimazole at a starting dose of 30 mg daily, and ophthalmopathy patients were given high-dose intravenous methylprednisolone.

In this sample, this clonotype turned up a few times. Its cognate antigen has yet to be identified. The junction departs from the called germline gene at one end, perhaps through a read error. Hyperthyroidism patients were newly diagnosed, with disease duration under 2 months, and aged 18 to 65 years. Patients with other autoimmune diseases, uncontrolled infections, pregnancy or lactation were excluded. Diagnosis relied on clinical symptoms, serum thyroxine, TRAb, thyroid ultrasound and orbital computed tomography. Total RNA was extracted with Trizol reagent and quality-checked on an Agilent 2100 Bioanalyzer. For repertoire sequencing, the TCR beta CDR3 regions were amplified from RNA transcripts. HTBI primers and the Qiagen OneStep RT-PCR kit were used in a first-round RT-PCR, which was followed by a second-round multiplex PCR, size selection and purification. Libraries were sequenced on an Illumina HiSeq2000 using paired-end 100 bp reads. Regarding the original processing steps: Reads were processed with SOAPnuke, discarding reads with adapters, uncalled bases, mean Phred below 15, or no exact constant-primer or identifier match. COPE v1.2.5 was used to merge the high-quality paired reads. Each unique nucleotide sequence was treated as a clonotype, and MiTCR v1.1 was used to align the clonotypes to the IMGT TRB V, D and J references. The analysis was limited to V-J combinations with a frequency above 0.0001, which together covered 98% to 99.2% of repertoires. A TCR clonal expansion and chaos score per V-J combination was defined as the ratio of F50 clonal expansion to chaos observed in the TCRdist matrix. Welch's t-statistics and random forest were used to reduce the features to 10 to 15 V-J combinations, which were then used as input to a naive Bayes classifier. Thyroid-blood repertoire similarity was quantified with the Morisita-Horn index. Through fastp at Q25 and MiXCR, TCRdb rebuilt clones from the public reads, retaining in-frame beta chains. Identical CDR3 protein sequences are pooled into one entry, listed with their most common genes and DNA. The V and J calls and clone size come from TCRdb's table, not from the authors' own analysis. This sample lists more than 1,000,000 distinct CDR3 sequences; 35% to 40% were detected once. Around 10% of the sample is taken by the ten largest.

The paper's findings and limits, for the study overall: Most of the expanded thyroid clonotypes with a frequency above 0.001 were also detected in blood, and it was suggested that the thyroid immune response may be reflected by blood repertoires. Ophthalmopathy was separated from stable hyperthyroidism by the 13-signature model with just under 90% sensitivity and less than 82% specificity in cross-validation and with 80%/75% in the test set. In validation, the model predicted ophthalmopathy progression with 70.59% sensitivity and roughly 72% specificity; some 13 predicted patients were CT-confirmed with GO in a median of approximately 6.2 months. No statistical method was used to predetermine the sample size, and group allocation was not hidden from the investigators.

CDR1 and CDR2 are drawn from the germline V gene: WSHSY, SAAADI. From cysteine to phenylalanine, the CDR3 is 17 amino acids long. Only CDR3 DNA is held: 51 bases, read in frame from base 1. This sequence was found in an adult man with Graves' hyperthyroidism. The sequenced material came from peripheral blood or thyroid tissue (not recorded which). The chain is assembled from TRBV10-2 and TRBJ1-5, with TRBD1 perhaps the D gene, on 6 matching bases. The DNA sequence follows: TGTGCCAGCAATGGTGCGGGGGCGAACGGTGGCAATCAGCCCCAGCATTTT. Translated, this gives CASNGAGANGGNQPQHF.